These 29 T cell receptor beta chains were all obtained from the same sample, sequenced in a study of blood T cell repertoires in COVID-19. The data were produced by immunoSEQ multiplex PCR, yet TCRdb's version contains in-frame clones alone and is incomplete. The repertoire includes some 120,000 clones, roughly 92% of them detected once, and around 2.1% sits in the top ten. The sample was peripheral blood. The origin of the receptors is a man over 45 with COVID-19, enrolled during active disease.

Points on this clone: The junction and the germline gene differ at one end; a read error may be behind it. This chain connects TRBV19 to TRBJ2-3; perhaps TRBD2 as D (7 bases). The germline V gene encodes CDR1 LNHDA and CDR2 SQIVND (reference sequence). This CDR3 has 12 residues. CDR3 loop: CDEAGATDTQYF. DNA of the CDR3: TGCGACGAGGCGGGGGCGACAGATACGCAGTATTTT.

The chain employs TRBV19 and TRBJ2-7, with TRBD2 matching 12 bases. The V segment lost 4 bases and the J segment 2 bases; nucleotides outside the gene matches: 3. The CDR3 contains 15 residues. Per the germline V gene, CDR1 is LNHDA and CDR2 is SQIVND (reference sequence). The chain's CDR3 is CASSKGTSGPYEQYF. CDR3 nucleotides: TGTGCCAGTAGTAAGGGGACTAGCGGGCCCTACGAGCAGTACTTC. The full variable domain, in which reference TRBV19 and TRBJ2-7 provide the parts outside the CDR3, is DGGITQSPKYLFRKEGQNVTLSCEQNLNHDAMYWYRQDPGQGLRLIYYSQIVNDFQKGDIAEGYSVSREKKESFPLTVTSAQKNPTAFYLCASSKGTSGPYEQYFGPGTRLTVT.

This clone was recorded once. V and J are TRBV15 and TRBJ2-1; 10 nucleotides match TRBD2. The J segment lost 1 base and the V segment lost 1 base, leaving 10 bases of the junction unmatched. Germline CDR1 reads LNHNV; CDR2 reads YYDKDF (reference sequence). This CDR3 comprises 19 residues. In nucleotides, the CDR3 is TGTGCCACCAGCAGAGCCCAAGCGGGAGGGCCAAATTCCTACAATGAGCAGTTCTTC. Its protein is CATSRAQAGGPNSYNEQFF.

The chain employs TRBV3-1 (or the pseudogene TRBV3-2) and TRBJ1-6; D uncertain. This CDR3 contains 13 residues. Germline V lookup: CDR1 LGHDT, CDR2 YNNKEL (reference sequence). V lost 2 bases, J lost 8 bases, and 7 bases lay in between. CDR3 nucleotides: TGTGCCAGCAGCCAAAATACAGATTCACCCCTCCACTTT. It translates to CASSQNTDSPLHF.

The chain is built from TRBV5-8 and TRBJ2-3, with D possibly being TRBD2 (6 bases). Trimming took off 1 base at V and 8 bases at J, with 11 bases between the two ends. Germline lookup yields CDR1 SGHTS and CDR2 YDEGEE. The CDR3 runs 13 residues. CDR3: CASSLSTEGTQYF. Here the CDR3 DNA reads TGTGCCAGCAGCTTGTCTACGGAGGGTACGCAGTATTTT.

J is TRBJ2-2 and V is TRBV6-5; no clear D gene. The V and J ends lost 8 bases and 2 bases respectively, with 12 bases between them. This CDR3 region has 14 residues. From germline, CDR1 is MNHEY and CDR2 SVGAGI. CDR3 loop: CASRLDSNTGELFF. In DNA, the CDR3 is TGTGCCAGCCGGCTCGACTCCAACACCGGGGAGCTGTTTTTT.

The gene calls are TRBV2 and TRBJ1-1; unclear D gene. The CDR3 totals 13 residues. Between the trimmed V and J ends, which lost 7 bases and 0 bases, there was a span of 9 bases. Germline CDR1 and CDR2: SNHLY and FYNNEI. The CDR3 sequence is CASTGGMNTEAFF. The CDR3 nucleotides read TGTGCCAGCACGGGTGGCATGAACACTGAAGCTTTCTTT.

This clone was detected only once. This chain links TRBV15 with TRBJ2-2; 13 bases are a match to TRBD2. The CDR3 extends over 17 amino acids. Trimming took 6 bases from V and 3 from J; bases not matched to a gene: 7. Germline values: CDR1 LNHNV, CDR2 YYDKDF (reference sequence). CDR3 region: CATRRTSGRVHTGELFF. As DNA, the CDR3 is TGTGCCACCAGAAGGACTAGCGGGAGAGTCCACACCGGGGAGCTGTTTTTT.

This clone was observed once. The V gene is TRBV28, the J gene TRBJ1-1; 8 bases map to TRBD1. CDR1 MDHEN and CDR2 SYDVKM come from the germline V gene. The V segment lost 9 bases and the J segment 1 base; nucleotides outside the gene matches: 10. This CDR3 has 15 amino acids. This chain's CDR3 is CASLGGDRGNTEAFF. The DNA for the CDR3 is TGTGCCAGTTTGGGGGGAGACAGGGGGAACACTGAAGCTTTCTTT.

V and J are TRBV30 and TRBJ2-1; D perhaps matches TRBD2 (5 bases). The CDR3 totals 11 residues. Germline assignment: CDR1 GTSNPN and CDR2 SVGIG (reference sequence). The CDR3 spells CGVGEVNEQFF. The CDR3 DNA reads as TGTGGGGTGGGAGAAGTCAATGAGCAGTTCTTC.

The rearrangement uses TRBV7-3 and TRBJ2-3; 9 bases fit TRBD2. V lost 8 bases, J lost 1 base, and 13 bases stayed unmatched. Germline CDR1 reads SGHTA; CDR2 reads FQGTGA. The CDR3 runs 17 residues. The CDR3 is CASLGFVAGVGTDTQYF. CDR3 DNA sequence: TGTGCCAGCTTAGGGTTTGTAGCGGGAGTGGGCACAGATACGCAGTATTTT. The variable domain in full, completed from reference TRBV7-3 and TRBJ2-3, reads GAGVSQTPSNKVTEKGKYVELRCDPISGHTALYWYRQSLGQGPEFLIYFQGTGAADDSGLPNDRFFAVRPEGSVSTLKIQRTERGDSAVYLCASLGFVAGVGTDTQYFGPGTRLTVL.

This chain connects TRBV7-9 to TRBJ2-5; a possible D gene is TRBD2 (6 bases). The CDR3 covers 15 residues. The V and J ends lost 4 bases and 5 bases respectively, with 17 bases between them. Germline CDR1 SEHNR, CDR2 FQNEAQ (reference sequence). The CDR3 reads CASSSVPEGRETQYF. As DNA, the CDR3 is TGTGCCAGCAGCTCCGTTCCGGAGGGGCGGGAGACCCAGTACTTC.

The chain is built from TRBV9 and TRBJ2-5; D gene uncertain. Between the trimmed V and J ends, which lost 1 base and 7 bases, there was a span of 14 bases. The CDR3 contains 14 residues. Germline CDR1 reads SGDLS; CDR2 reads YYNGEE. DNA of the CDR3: TGTGCCAGCAGCGTATCCCCCTATCCGGGGACCCAGTACTTC. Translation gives CASSVSPYPGTQYF. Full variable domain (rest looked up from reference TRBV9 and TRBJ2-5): DSGVTQTPKHLITATGQRVTLRCSPRSGDLSVYWYQQSLDQGLQFLIQYYNGEERAKGNILERFSAQQFPDLHSELNLSSLELGDSALYFCASSVSPYPGTQYFGPGTRLLVL.

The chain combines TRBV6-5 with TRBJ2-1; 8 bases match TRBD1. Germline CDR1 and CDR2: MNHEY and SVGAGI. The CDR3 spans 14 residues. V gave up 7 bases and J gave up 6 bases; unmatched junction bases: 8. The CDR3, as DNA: TGTGCCAGCAAATCCGGGACAGGTACCAATGAGCAGTTCTTC. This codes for CASKSGTGTNEQFF.

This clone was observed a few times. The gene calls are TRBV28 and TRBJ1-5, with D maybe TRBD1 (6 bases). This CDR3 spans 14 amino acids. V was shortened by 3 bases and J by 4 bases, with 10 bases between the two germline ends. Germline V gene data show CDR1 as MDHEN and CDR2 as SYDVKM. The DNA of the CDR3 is TGTGCCAGCAGTTTGGTGGGGGCTAATCAGCCCCAGCATTTT. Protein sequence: CASSLVGANQPQHF.

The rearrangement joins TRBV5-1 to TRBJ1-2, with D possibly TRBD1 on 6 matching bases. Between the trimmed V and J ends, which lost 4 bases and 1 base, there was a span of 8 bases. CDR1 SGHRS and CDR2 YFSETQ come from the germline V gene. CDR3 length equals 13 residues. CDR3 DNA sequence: TGCGCCAGCAGCCAACAGGGTAACTATGGCTACACCTTC. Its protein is CASSQQGNYGYTF.

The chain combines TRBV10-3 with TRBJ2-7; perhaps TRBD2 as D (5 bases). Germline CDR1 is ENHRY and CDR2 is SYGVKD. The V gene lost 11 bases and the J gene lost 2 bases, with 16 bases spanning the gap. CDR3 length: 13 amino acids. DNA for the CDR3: TGTGCCGGAGGTCCGGGGTTAACCTACGAGCAGTACTTC. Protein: CAGGPGLTYEQYF.

CDR3 in DNA: TGTGCCAGCAGTTTTAGCGGGAACACCGGGGAGCTGTTTTTT. As protein: CASSFSGNTGELFF. The chain employs TRBV6-5 and TRBJ2-2; D perhaps matches TRBD2 (6 bases). Trimming removed 4 bases from V and 1 base from J, with 7 bases in between. This CDR3 has 14 amino acids. Germline V gene lookup returns CDR1 MNHEY and CDR2 SVGAGI.

The CDR3 spells CASSSTSGTYNEQFF. The CDR3 nucleotides are TGTGCCAGCAGTTCGACCAGCGGGACTTACAATGAGCAGTTCTTC. The gene calls are TRBV6-5 and TRBJ2-1; 7 bases agree with TRBD2. This CDR3 comprises 15 residues. CDR1 is MNHEY, CDR2 SVGAGI, per germline. The junction had 7 bases not matched to a gene; V was cut back by 4 bases and J by 4 bases.

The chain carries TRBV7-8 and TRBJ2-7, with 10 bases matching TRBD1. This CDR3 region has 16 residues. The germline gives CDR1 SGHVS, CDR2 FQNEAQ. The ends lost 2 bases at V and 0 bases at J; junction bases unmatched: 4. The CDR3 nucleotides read TGTGCCAGCAGCTTACTGACAGGGGGCAACTCCTACGAGCAGTACTTC. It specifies CASSLLTGGNSYEQYF.

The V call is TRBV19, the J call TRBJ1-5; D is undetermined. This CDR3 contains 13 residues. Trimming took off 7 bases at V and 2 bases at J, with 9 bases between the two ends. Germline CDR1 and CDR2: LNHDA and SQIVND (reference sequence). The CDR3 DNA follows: TGTGCCAGTACTGGGGAGGGCAATCAGCCCCAGCATTTT. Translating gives CASTGEGNQPQHF.

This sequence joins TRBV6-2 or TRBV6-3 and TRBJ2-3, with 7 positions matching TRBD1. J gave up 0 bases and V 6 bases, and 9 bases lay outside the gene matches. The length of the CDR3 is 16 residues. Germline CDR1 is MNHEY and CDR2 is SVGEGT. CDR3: CASSWRTGESTDTQYF. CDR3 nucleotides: TGTGCCAGCAGCTGGAGGACAGGCGAGAGCACAGATACGCAGTATTTT.

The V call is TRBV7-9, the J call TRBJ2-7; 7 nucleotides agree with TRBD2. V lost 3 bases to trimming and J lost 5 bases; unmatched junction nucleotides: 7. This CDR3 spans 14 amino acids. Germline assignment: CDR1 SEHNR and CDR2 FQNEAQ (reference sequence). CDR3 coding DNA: TGTGCCAGCAGCTTTGCGGGAGTATGGAACGAGCAGTACTTC. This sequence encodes CASSFAGVWNEQYF.

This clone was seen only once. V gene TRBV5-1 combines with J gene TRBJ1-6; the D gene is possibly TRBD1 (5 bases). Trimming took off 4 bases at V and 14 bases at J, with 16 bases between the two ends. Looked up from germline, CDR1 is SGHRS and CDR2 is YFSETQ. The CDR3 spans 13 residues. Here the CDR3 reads CASSAGLGESLHF. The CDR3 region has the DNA TGCGCCAGCAGCGCGGGACTGGGGGAATCCCTCCACTTT.

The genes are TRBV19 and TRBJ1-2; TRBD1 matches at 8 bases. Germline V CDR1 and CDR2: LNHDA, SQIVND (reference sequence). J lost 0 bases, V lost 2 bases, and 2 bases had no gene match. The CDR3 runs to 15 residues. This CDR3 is CASSIRTGSNYGYTF. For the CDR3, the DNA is TGTGCCAGTAGTATAAGGACAGGGTCTAACTATGGCTACACCTTC.

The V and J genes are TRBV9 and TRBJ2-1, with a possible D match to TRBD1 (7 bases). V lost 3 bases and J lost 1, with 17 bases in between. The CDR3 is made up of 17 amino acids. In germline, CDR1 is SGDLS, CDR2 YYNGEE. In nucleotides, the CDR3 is TGTGCCAGCAGCGCTCTCAGGGGGGAGGTATCCTACAATGAGCAGTTCTTC. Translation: CASSALRGEVSYNEQFF.

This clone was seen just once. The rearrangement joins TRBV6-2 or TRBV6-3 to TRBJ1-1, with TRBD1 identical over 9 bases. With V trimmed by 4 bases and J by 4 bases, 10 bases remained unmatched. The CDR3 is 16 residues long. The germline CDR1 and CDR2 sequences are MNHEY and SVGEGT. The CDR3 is CASSFEGQGDSTEAFF. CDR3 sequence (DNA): TGTGCCAGCAGTTTCGAGGGACAGGGTGATAGCACTGAAGCTTTCTTT.

The CDR3 region is CASRLGRAHNEQFF. CDR3 bases: TGTGCCAGCCGTCTTGGGAGGGCCCACAATGAGCAGTTCTTC. The J gene is TRBJ2-1, the V gene TRBV27; 7 nucleotides align to TRBD2. The CDR3 spans 14 residues. Germline V gives CDR1 MNHEY, CDR2 SMNVEV (reference sequence). V lost 8 bases and J lost 5; bases outside the gene matches: 9.

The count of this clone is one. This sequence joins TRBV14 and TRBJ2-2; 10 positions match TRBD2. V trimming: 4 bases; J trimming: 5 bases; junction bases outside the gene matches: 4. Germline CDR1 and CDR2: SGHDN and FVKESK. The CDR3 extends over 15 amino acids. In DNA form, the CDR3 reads TGTGCCAGCAGCCTAGCGGGAGGTGTAACCGGGGAGCTGTTTTTT. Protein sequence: CASSLAGGVTGELFF.